These 25 T cell receptor beta chains originate from one sample sequenced in a study of cytomegalovirus exposure and HLA in healthy donors. PCR employed 60 Vbeta and 13 Jbeta primers. The data were produced by immunoSEQ multiplex PCR, yet TCRdb's version contains in-frame clones alone and is incomplete. The sample includes around 94,000 clones, roughly 83% seen only once; the top ten take around 2.6%. Sequencing input: PBMCs. The source of these receptors is a middle-aged man in good health and CMV-seronegative.

This rearrangement joins TRBV6-1 to TRBJ1-2; D might be TRBD1 (6 bases). CDR3 length: 15 amino acids. Germline CDR1 is MNHNS and CDR2 is SASEGT. Trimming left V 2 bases short and J 1 base short, with 11 bases between. The CDR3 here is CASSERQDINYGYTF. The CDR3 bases are TGTGCCAGCAGTGAACGACAGGACATTAACTATGGCTACACCTTC.

The chain couples TRBV7-2 to TRBJ1-3, with D perhaps TRBD1 (5 bases). This CDR3 region has 13 residues. The ends were cut back, 5 bases at V and 4 bases at J, with 9 bases in the middle. CDR1 and CDR2 (germline): SGHTA, FQGNSA. The CDR3 is CASSPWTGNTIYF. In DNA form, the CDR3 reads TGTGCCAGCAGCCCATGGACAGGAAACACCATATATTTT.

This rearrangement joins TRBV5-1 to TRBJ2-7; the D gene is possibly TRBD1 (6 bases). The length of the CDR3 is 17 residues. In germline, CDR1 is SGHRS, CDR2 YFSETQ. The germline V and J ends were trimmed by 4 bases and 6 bases, with 26 bases remaining between them. The CDR3 nucleotides read TGCGCCAGCAGCCTACAGTGGGTAACAGGGTTAGGTGGCGAGCAGTACTTC. Encoded protein: CASSLQWVTGLGGEQYF.

The chain uses TRBV30 and TRBJ2-3; 7 nucleotides line up with TRBD2. Germline V gene data show CDR1 as GTSNPN and CDR2 as SVGIG (reference sequence). V lost 3 bases to trimming and J lost 2 bases; unmatched junction nucleotides: 8. The CDR3 consists of 15 residues. As DNA, the CDR3 is TGTGCCTGGAGGGCGGGGCTAGCGGACACAGATACGCAGTATTTT. Residues: CAWRAGLADTDTQYF.

The chain combines TRBV29-1 with TRBJ2-3, with a tentative D call TRBD1 (6 bases). The CDR3 totals 14 residues. Per the germline V gene, CDR1 is SQVTM and CDR2 is ANQGSEA. V was trimmed by 5 bases and J by 0 bases, leaving 12 bases between them. This CDR3 reads CSVSQGISTDTQYF. CDR3 in DNA: TGCAGCGTTTCCCAGGGGATTAGCACAGATACGCAGTATTTT.

The V call is TRBV5-4, the J call TRBJ2-7; 9 positions agree with TRBD1. In germline, CDR1 is SGHNT, CDR2 YYREEE (reference sequence). There are 15 residues in the CDR3. V lost 3 bases to trimming and J lost 2 bases; unmatched junction nucleotides: 6. The CDR3: CASSSGQGTTYEQYF. As DNA, the CDR3 is TGTGCCAGCAGCTCCGGACAGGGGACGACCTACGAGCAGTACTTC. Full variable domain (missing parts from reference TRBV5-4 and TRBJ2-7): ETGVTQSPTHLIKTRGQQVTLRCSSQSGHNTVSWYQQALGQGPQFIFQYYREEENGRGNFPPRFSGLQFPNYSSELNVNALELDDSALYLCASSSGQGTTYEQYFGPGTRLTVT.

This rearrangement joins TRBV6-5 to TRBJ1-2; D gene ambiguous. There are 14 residues in the CDR3. Deletions cut 6 bases from V and 5 bases from J, with 16 bases between. Germline V gene lookup returns CDR1 MNHEY and CDR2 SVGAGI. The CDR3 loop reads CASSLGSAGYGYTF. CDR3 in DNA: TGTGCCAGCAGCCTTGGCAGCGCCGGATATGGCTACACCTTC.

This clone has only a few counts. The chain employs TRBV4-1 and TRBJ1-2, with a possible D match to TRBD1 (5 bases). Looked up from germline, CDR1 is MGHRA and CDR2 is YSYEKL. This CDR3 comprises 16 residues. The ends were cut back, 2 bases at V and 2 bases at J, with 15 bases in the middle. CDR3 residues: CASSQLFTGANYGYTF. The DNA for the CDR3 is TGCGCCAGCAGCCAATTATTCACAGGAGCCAACTATGGCTACACCTTC.

This clone was picked up a small number of times. The V call is TRBV4-1, the J call TRBJ1-4; 10 bases agree with TRBD1. This CDR3 spans 16 amino acids. Germline values: CDR1 MGHRA, CDR2 YSYEKL. Trimming at V came to 4 bases and at J to 8 bases, leaving 10 bases not matched to a gene. The CDR3 spells CASSPRTGGLGEKLFF. The CDR3 DNA sequence: TGCGCCAGCAGCCCCCGGACAGGGGGTTTGGGCGAAAAACTGTTTTTT.

The chain combines TRBV4-2 with TRBJ2-2; 9 positions match TRBD1. Per germline, CDR1 LGHNA and CDR2 YNFKEQ. Germline trimming cut 4 bases from V and 1 base from J; bases unmatched to any gene: 4. The CDR3 contains 16 residues. The CDR3 reads CASSLGQGQNTGELFF. Written as DNA, the CDR3 is TGTGCCAGCAGCCTCGGACAGGGGCAGAACACCGGGGAGCTGTTTTTT.

The CDR3 sequence is CASSSITDRSHQPQHF. The DNA of the CDR3 is TGTGCCAGCAGTTCGATAACGGACAGGTCTCATCAGCCCCAGCATTTT. The chain combines TRBV27 with TRBJ1-5; 7 bases align to TRBD1. Trimming took 4 bases from V and 5 from J; bases not matched to a gene: 11. The CDR3 is 16 amino acids. From germline, CDR1 is MNHEY and CDR2 SMNVEV (reference sequence).

The chain joins TRBV7-2 to TRBJ2-5; tentative D call: TRBD1 (7 bases). Germline V gene sequence: CDR1 SGHTA, CDR2 FQGNSA. The CDR3 extends over 12 amino acids. V was cut by 4 bases and J by 5 bases, with 8 bases left in between. The CDR3: CASSSGGETQYF. The DNA for the CDR3 is TGTGCCAGCAGCTCAGGGGGGGAGACCCAGTACTTC.

This chain joins TRBV6-1 and TRBJ2-7, with D possibly being TRBD2 (6 bases). CDR3 length: 17 residues. The germline V gene encodes CDR1 MNHNS and CDR2 SASEGT. V was trimmed by 1 base and J by 0 bases, leaving 16 bases between them. CDR3 sequence (DNA): TGTGCCAGCAGTGAAGTCAAGGGCCAGCGGGCCTCCTACGAGCAGTACTTC. As protein: CASSEVKGQRASYEQYF.

This chain joins TRBV7-9 and TRBJ2-7; 7 bases fit TRBD2. V lost 5 bases, J lost 6 bases, and 13 bases stayed unmatched. Germline assignment: CDR1 SEHNR and CDR2 FQNEAQ (reference sequence). The CDR3 covers 15 residues. Here the CDR3 reads CASSQRGSWAAEQYF. The CDR3 nucleotides read TGTGCCAGCAGCCAGCGGGGCAGCTGGGCCGCCGAGCAGTACTTC.

This clone appeared once. The chain carries TRBV10-3 and TRBJ1-4, with D hard to call. The length of the CDR3 is 15 residues. Germline assignment: CDR1 ENHRY and CDR2 SYGVKD. Trimming stripped 0 bases from V and 0 bases from J, with 5 bases between. In nucleotides, the CDR3 is TGTGCCATCAGTGAGTCGGCAGCAACTAATGAAAAACTGTTTTTT. Protein sequence: CAISESAATNEKLFF.

The chain combines TRBV9 with TRBJ2-3; the D gene is possibly TRBD1 (5 bases). This CDR3 has 14 amino acids. Trimming cost V 5 bases and J 0 bases, with 10 bases left between them. Germline V lookup: CDR1 SGDLS, CDR2 YYNGEE. CDR3 DNA: TGTGCCAGCAGTGACGGACACAGCACAGATACGCAGTATTTT. It codes for CASSDGHSTDTQYF.

This chain joins TRBV5-6 and TRBJ2-5; D uncertain. V dropped 2 bases and J dropped 1 base, with 9 bases sitting between them. This CDR3 spans 14 amino acids. Germline V lookup: CDR1 SGHDT, CDR2 YYEEEE. The CDR3 here is CASSFVQTQETQYF. The CDR3 bases are TGTGCCAGCAGCTTTGTACAGACCCAAGAGACCCAGTACTTC. Together with reference TRBV5-6 and TRBJ2-5, the CDR3 gives the full variable domain: DAGVTQSPTHLIKTRGQQVTLRCSPKSGHDTVSWYQQALGQGPQFIFQYYEEEERQRGNFPDRFSGHQFPNYSSELNVNALLLGDSALYLCASSFVQTQETQYFGPGTRLLVL.

The CDR3 is CASSHRWTGDQPQHF. CDR3 DNA sequence: TGTGCCAGCAGCCACCGGTGGACAGGGGATCAGCCCCAGCATTTT. The chain employs TRBV7-8 and TRBJ1-5, with 9 bases identical to TRBD1. This CDR3 contains 15 residues. V shed 5 bases and J 5 bases; nucleotides not matched to a gene: 7. Germline values: CDR1 SGHVS, CDR2 FQNEAQ.

The J gene is TRBJ2-6, the V gene TRBV27; D is uncertain. Looked up from germline, CDR1 is MNHEY and CDR2 is SMNVEV (reference sequence). This CDR3 comprises 15 residues. V gave up 3 bases and J gave up 0 bases, with 6 bases separating them. CDR3 DNA sequence: TGTGCCAGCAGTTTCAGGTTCTCTGGGGCCAACGTCCTGACTTTC. It yields the protein CASSFRFSGANVLTF.

V and J are TRBV5-6 and TRBJ1-5; possibly TRBD1 for D (6 bases). The CDR3 loop spans 14 amino acids. From germline, CDR1 is SGHDT and CDR2 YYEEEE. Deletions cut 4 bases from V and 3 bases from J, with 11 bases between. The CDR3 loop is CASSVGDNNQPQHF. The CDR3 DNA is TGTGCCAGCAGCGTCGGGGACAACAATCAGCCCCAGCATTTT.

This clone was recorded once. The chain couples TRBV7-2 to TRBJ1-5; a possible D gene is TRBD1 (5 bases). CDR3 size: 14 residues. The germline V gene has CDR1 SGHTA and CDR2 FQGNSA. Trimming took 6 bases from V and 3 from J, leaving 12 bases between them. The DNA of the CDR3 is TGTGCCAGCAGACGTGACAGCCCCAATCAGCCCCAGCATTTT. Amino acid sequence: CASRRDSPNQPQHF.

The chain combines TRBV2 with TRBJ1-1; no reliable D call. V was trimmed by 1 base and J by 10 bases, leaving 10 bases between them. The germline V gene has CDR1 SNHLY and CDR2 FYNNEI. The CDR3 has 12 residues. CDR3 in DNA: TGTGCCAGCAGTGAAGGGGGAGGTAGAGCTTTCTTT. Translated: CASSEGGGRAFF.

This clone was detected only a few times. The gene calls are TRBV19 and TRBJ2-7, with a possible D match to TRBD1 (5 bases). CDR1 and CDR2 (germline): LNHDA, SQIVND (reference sequence). The CDR3 length is 14 residues. V lost 0 bases, J lost 4 bases, and 10 bases lay in between. CDR3 sequence (DNA): TGTGCCAGTAGTATAGACAGGTGGACATACGAGCAGTACTTC. Its protein is CASSIDRWTYEQYF.

V and J are TRBV7-9 and TRBJ2-5; 12 bases are a match to TRBD2. CDR3 length equals 16 residues. Germline lookup yields CDR1 SEHNR and CDR2 FQNEAQ (reference sequence). The J segment lost 2 bases and the V segment lost 0 bases, leaving 1 base of the junction unmatched. CDR3 amino acids: CASSLAGTSGQETQYF. Here the CDR3 DNA reads TGTGCCAGCAGCTTAGCGGGGACTAGCGGGCAAGAGACCCAGTACTTC.

V usage is TRBV7-3 and J usage is TRBJ2-5, with D perhaps TRBD2 (6 bases). The CDR3 is 14 residues long. CDR1 SGHTA and CDR2 FQGTGA come from the germline V gene. Trimming took off 5 bases at V and 7 bases at J, with 17 bases between the two ends. CDR3 region: CASSPAGGIGTQYF. The CDR3 DNA sequence: TGTGCCAGCAGCCCTGCTGGGGGGATCGGGACCCAGTACTTC.